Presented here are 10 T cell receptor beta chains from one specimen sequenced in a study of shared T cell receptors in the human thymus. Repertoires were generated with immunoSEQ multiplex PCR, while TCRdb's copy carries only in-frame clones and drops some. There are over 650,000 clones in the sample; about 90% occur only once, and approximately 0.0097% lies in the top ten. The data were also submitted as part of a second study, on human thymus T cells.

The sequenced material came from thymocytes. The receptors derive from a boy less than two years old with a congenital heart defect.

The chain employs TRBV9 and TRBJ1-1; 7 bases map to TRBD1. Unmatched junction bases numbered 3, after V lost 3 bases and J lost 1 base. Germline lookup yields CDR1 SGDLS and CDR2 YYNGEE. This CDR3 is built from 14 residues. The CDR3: CASSARDRNTEAFF. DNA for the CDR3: TGTGCCAGCAGCGCACGGGACAGGAACACTGAAGCTTTCTTT.

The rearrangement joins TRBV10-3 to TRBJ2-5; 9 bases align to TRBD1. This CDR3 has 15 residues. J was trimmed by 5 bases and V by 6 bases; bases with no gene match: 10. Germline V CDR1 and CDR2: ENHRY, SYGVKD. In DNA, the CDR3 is TGTGCCATCAGGGTTATACAGGGGGCAGAGGAGACCCAGTACTTC. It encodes CAIRVIQGAEETQYF.

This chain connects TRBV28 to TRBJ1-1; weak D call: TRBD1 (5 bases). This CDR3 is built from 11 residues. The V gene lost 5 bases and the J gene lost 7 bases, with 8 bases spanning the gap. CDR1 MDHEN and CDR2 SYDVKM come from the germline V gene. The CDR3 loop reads CASSATGEAFF. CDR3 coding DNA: TGTGCCAGCAGTGCTACAGGTGAAGCTTTCTTT.

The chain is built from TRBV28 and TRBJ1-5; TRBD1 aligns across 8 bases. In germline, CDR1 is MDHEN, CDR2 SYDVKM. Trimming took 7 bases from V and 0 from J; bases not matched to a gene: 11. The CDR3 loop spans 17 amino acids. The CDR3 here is CASTKRTGGDSNQPQHF. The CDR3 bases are TGTGCCAGCACCAAGAGAACAGGGGGGGATAGCAATCAGCCCCAGCATTTT. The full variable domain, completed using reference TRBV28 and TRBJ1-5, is DVKVTQSSRYLVKRTGEKVFLECVQDMDHENMFWYRQDPGLGLRLIYFSYDVKMKEKGDIPEGYSVSREKKERFSLILESASTNQTSMYLCASTKRTGGDSNQPQHFGDGTRLSIL.

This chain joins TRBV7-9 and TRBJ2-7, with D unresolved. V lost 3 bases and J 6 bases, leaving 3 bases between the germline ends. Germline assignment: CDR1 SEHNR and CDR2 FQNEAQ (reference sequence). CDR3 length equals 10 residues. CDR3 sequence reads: CASSLAEQYF. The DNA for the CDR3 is TGTGCCAGCAGCTTGGCCGAGCAGTACTTC.

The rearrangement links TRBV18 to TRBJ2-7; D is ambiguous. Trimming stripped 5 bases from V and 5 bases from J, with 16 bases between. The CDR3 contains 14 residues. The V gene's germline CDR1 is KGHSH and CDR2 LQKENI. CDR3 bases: TGTGCCAGCTCATCAGAACCCAGTCCCCACGAGCAGTACTTC. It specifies CASSSEPSPHEQYF.

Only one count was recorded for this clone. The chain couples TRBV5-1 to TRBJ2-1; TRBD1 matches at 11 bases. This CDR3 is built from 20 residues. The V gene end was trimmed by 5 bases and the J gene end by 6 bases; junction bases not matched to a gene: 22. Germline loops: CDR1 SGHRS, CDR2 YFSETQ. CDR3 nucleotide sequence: TGCGCCAGCAGTTTCCCAACGAATACACACCGGGACAGGGGGGGCAATGAGCAGTTCTTC. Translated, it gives CASSFPTNTHRDRGGNEQFF.

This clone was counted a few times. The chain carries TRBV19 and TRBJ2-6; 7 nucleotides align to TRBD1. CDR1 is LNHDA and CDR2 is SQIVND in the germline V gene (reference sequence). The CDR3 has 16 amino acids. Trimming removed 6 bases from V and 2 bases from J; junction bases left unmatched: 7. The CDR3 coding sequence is TGTGCCAGTAGCACCGGGACAGAGGCTGGGGCCAACGTCCTGACTTTC. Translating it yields CASSTGTEAGANVLTF.

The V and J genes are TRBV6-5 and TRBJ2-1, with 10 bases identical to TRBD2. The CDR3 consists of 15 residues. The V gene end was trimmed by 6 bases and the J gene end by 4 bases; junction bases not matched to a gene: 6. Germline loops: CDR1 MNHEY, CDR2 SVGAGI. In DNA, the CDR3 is TGTGCCAGCAGAGCACCTAGCGGGAGTTACAATGAGCAGTTCTTC. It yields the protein CASRAPSGSYNEQFF.

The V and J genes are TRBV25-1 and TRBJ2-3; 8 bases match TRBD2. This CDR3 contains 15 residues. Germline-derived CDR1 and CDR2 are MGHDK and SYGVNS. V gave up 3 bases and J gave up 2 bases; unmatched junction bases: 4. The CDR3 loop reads CASSDRREVTDTQYF. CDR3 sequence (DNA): TGTGCCAGCAGTGATCGGCGGGAGGTCACAGATACGCAGTATTTT. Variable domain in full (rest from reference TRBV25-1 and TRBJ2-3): EADIYQTPRYLVIGTGKKITLECSQTMGHDKMYWYQQDPGMELHLIHYSYGVNSTEKGDLSSESTVSRIRTEHFPLTLESARPSHTSQYLCASSDRREVTDTQYFGPGTRLTVL.